The present entry profiles one T cell receptor (beta chain) with its context. Authors' methods: How many nucleated cells were present was estimated from reference gene primer amplification. Clones were read by immunoSEQ multiplex PCR, and TCRdb kept only the in-frame ones, dropping some. That table furnishes V, J and clone size, whereas the DNA furnished D and trimming. The repertoire holds under 200,000 clones, under 85% seen once, with about 1.2% in the top ten. J gave up 5 bases and V 3 bases, and 10 bases lay outside the gene matches. CDR3 length equals 15 residues. CDR1 DFQATT and CDR2 SNEGSKA come from the germline V gene (reference sequence). These data originate in a study of blood T cell repertoires in COVID-19. Turning to the study itself: The United States, Italy and Spain provided the acute and convalescent COVID-19 samples. Nucleic acid was either cDNA or gDNA, and it came from T cells, B-cell-depleted T cells, or PBMCs.

The sequencing sample was made of peripheral blood. The receptor's source is a man aged 60 to 75 who had recovered from COVID-19. The chain employs TRBV20-1 and TRBJ1-5, with TRBD1 matching over 7 bases. CDR3 sequence: CSASDRDVIYQPQHF. DNA for the CDR3: TGCAGTGCTAGTGACAGGGATGTAATCTATCAGCCCCAGCATTTT.